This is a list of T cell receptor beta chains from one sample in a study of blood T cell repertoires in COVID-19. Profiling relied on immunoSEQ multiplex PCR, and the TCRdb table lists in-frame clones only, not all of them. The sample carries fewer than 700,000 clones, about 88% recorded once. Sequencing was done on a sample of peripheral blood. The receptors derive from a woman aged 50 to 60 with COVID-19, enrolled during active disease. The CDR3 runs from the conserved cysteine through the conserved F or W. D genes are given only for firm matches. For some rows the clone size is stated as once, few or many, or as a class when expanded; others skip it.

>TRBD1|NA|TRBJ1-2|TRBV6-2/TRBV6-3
CASSYRLQGNYGYTF
TGTGCCAGCAGTTACCGACTACAGGGGAACTATGGCTACACCTTC
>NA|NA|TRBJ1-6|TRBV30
CAWSVDRTTSPLHF
TGTGCCTGGAGTGTAGATAGAACCACGTCACCCCTCCACTTT
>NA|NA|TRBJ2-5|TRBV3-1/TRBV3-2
CASSQERAQETQYF
TGTGCCAGCAGCCAAGAGAGGGCACAAGAGACCCAGTACTTC
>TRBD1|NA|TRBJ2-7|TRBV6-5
CASSYSWDRGQGQYF
TGTGCCAGCAGTTACTCTTGGGACAGGGGGCAGGGGCAGTACTTC
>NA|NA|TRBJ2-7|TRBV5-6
CASSLGRQHEQYF
TGTGCCAGCAGCTTGGGTCGACAGCACGAGCAGTACTTC
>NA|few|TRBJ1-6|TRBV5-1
CASSRSRSYNSPLHF
TGCGCCAGCAGCCGTAGTCGCTCCTATAATTCACCCCTCCACTTT
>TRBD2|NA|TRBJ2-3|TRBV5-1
CASSLGLAGGGTQYF
TGCGCCAGCAGCTTGGGACTAGCGGGGGGAGGCACGCAGTATTTT
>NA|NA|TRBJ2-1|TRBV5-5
CASSLEGGSYNEQFF
TGTGCCAGCAGCTTGGAAGGGGGATCCTACAATGAGCAGTTCTTC
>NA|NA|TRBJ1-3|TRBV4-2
CASRNFGGADSGNTIYF
TGTGCCAGCAGAAACTTCGGCGGGGCCGACTCTGGAAACACCATATATTTT
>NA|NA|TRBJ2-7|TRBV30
CAWSVRGAAYEQYF
TGTGCCTGGAGTGTTCGCGGGGCGGCCTACGAGCAGTACTTC
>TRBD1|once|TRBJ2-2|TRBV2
CASGGQRNGELFF
TGTGCCAGCGGGGGACAGCGAAACGGGGAGCTGTTTTTT
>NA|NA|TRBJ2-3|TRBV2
CASREGTRLSTDTQYF
TGTGCCAGCAGAGAAGGAACTAGGTTGAGCACAGATACGCAGTATTTT
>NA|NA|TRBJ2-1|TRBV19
CASSTLYGSYNEQFF
TGTGCCAGTAGTACGCTCTACGGGTCCTACAATGAGCAGTTCTTC
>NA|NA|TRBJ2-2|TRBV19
CASTLRSLNTGELFF
TGTGCCAGTACTCTAAGAAGCCTTAACACCGGGGAGCTGTTTTTT
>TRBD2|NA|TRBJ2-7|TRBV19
CASSISGGRAYEQYF
TGTGCCAGTAGTATCTCCGGGGGGAGGGCGTACGAGCAGTACTTC
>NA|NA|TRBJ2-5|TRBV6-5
CASRHDQETQYF
TGTGCCAGCAGACATGATCAAGAGACCCAGTACTTC
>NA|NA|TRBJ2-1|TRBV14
CASSQGLAYNEQFF
TGTGCCAGCAGCCAGGGACTGGCGTACAATGAGCAGTTCTTC